This TCR beta chain is from a study of T cell responses to AZD1222 COVID-19 vaccine. General study findings and limits: None of the repertoires were sampled until the peak T cell response had passed. Two doses of AZD1222 preceded a rise in Spike-specific TCR breadth and depth. Donors skewed white British and female; clonal diversity was possibly underestimated.

There are 11 residues in the CDR3. Germline-derived CDR1 and CDR2 are SNHLY and FYNNEI. V was cut by 4 bases and J by 5 bases, with 4 bases left in between. This clone was detected once. Antigen: not known. Clones were read by immunoSEQ multiplex PCR, and TCRdb kept only the in-frame ones, dropping some. The table records 90,000 to 150,000 clones, 90% of them present only once. This TCR derives from an adult who received the MenACWY meningococcal vaccine as a control. The J gene is TRBJ2-3, the V gene TRBV2; the D is unclear. Material: peripheral blood, obtained 28 days after the second dose of the MenACWY control vaccine. CDR3 sequence: CASSVGDTQYF. The CDR3 DNA is TGTGCCAGCAGTGTGGGAGATACGCAGTATTTT.